This TCR beta chain derives from a study of liver allograft versus peripheral blood T cells. About the research overall: Comparisons were made between T cell receptor repertoires found in transplanted livers and those circulating in recipients' peripheral blood.

This clonotype was counted many times. Each CDR3 protein is one row after TCRdb ran MiXCR on the reads. The repertoire consists of more than 10,000 distinct CDR3 sequences, with less than 20% occurring once and the leading ten covering approximately 2%. The clonotype originates from a human patient who had a liver transplant. Some T cells may arise from the graft donor.

CDR3 amino acids: CATSGTAEGPQHF. CDR3 nucleotides: TGTGCCACCAGTGGGACAGCAGAGGGGCCCCAGCATTTT. The chain is built from TRBV24-1 and TRBJ1-5, with D possibly TRBD1 on 6 matching bases. Germline V CDR1 and CDR2: KGHDR, SFDVKD. Deletions cut 5 bases from V and 9 bases from J, with 13 bases between. The length of the CDR3 is 13 residues.